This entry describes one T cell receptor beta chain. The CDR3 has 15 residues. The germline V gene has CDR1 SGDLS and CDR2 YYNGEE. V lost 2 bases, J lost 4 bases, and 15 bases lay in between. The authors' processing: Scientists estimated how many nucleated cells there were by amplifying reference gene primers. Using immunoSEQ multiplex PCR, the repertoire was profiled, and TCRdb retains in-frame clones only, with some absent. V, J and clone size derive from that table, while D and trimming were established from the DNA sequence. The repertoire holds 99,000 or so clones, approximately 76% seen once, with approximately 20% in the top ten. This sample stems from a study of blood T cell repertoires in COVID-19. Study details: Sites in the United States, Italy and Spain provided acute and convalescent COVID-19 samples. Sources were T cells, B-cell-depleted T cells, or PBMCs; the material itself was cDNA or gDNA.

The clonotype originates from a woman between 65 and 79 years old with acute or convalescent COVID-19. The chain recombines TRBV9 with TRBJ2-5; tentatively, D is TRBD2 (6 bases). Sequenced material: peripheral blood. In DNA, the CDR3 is TGTGCCAGCAGCGTGAACTTGGGGGGTCCAGAGACCCAGTACTTC. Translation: CASSVNLGGPETQYF.